The 3 T cell receptor beta chains given below trace back to one sample, sequenced in a study of control samples from healthy donors and cancer patients. The data were produced by immunoSEQ multiplex PCR, yet TCRdb's version contains in-frame clones alone and is incomplete. This table has about 120,000 clones, approximately 87% appearing once. Material: blood. These receptors were taken from a young man in good health.

This chain joins TRBV10-1 and TRBJ1-1; D is undetermined. Trimming stripped 3 bases from V and 11 bases from J, with 10 bases between. Germline values: CDR1 WNHNN, CDR2 SYGVQD (reference sequence). This CDR3 has 11 amino acids. The DNA for the CDR3 is TGCGCCAGCAGTGAAGCCGGATCGGCTTTCTTT. As protein: CASSEAGSAFF.

The rearrangement joins TRBV27 to TRBJ2-3, with D unresolved. Trimming removed 2 bases from V and 0 bases from J, with 6 bases in between. Per germline, CDR1 MNHEY and CDR2 SMNVEV (reference sequence). The CDR3 runs to 14 residues. CDR3 protein: CASSLTTSTDTQYF. CDR3 in DNA: TGTGCCAGCAGTTTAACCACTAGCACAGATACGCAGTATTTT.

V usage is TRBV25-1 and J usage is TRBJ1-5, with D unresolved. This CDR3 spans 14 amino acids. Looked up from germline, CDR1 is MGHDK and CDR2 is SYGVNS. The V gene lost 6 bases and the J gene lost 5 bases, with 14 bases spanning the gap. The CDR3 loop is CASSEVESYQPQHF. The CDR3 DNA reads TGTGCCAGCAGCGAGGTTGAGTCTTATCAGCCCCAGCATTTT.